The 10 T cell receptor beta chains given below trace back to one sample, sequenced in a study of blood T cells in healthy people across ages. PCR was performed a second time for about 7 to 12 cycles using a sample-barcoded 5' primer and a J-beta primer mix. Via MiXCR, TCRdb re-called the 5' RACE reads, giving one row per CDR3 protein. Of about 640,000 distinct CDR3 sequences listed, approximately 40% were seen once; the top ten hold 25% to 35%. The material sequenced was blood. These receptors were collected from an elderly man in good health.

This clonotype was seen only a few times. This chain joins TRBV3-1 and TRBJ2-3; tentatively, D is TRBD2 (6 bases). The CDR3 is 15 amino acids. Germline CDR1 reads LGHDT; CDR2 reads YNNKEL (reference sequence). Trimming shortened V by 2 bases and J by 2 bases, and 11 bases separated the two germline ends. This CDR3 reads CASSQRRGNTDTQYF. The CDR3 DNA reads TGTGCCAGCAGCCAACGCCGGGGGAACACAGATACGCAGTATTTT.

A word on this clonotype: At one end, the junction sequence differs from germline, possibly due to a read error. The chain combines TRBV29-1 with TRBJ2-3; D uncertain. Germline V gene data show CDR1 as SQVTM and CDR2 as ANQGSEA. The CDR3 covers 12 residues. This chain's CDR3 is CSVALGTDAQYF. CDR3 nucleotides: TGCAGCGTTGCATTGGGTACAGATGCGCAGTATTTT.

This clonotype was observed a handful of times. The chain combines TRBV29-1 with TRBJ1-2; D is undetermined. Germline loops: CDR1 SQVTM, CDR2 ANQGSEA. Trimming removed 2 bases at V and 2 bases at J, with 9 bases between. The CDR3 covers 13 residues. CDR3 sequence: CSVENNINYGYTF. The CDR3, as DNA: TGCAGCGTTGAAAACAACATAAACTATGGCTACACCTTC.

The CDR3 DNA is TGCAGTGCAGGGACTAGCGGGGGCCGACGCACAGATACGCAGTATTTT. It encodes CSAGTSGGRRTDTQYF. V is TRBV20-1 and J is TRBJ2-3, with 14 bases lining up with TRBD2. Trimming at V came to 6 bases and at J to 1 base, leaving 6 bases not matched to a gene. The length of the CDR3 is 16 residues. Germline V gene lookup returns CDR1 DFQATT and CDR2 SNEGSKA (reference sequence).

This clonotype was found a few times. The V call is TRBV6-4, the J call TRBJ2-1, with 8 bases aligning to TRBD1. Germline CDR1 reads MRHNA; CDR2 reads SNTAGT. Trimming cost V 2 bases and J 7 bases; bases outside gene matches: 1. This CDR3 has 13 amino acids. CDR3 region: CASSDDRGNEQFF. The CDR3 bases are TGTGCCAGCAGTGACGACAGGGGTAATGAGCAGTTCTTC.

As for this clonotype: The junction and the germline gene differ at one end; a read error may be behind it. V usage is TRBV20-1 and J usage is TRBJ2-3, with D tentatively TRBD1 (5 bases). Germline loops: CDR1 DFQATT, CDR2 SNEGSKA (reference sequence). This CDR3 comprises 14 residues. CDR3: CSAPTGFSTDTQYF. CDR3 nucleotides: TGCAGTGCTCCCACAGGATTTAGCACAGATACGCAATATTTT.

The chain uses TRBV4-2 and TRBJ1-2, with 9 bases fitting TRBD1. V was pared by 3 bases and J by 4 bases, with 6 bases of the junction left unmatched. Germline values: CDR1 LGHNA, CDR2 YNFKEQ. The length of the CDR3 is 15 residues. CDR3 sequence: CASSHQGQGGYGYTF. CDR3 nucleotides: TGTGCCAGCAGCCACCAGGGACAGGGCGGCTATGGCTACACCTTC.

This clonotype appeared once. The V call is TRBV7-3, the J call TRBJ1-1; no definite D call. Trimming removed 1 base from V and 4 bases from J, with 16 bases in between. The CDR3 is made up of 16 amino acids. The germline V gene has CDR1 SGHTA and CDR2 FQGTGA. CDR3 loop: CASSLIPGLEGTEAFF. The CDR3 DNA is TGTGCCAGCAGCTTAATCCCGGGGTTGGAAGGCACTGAAGCTTTCTTT.

The chain couples TRBV4-3 to TRBJ1-4; 10 positions match TRBD1. This CDR3 has 15 amino acids. Per the germline V gene, CDR1 is LGHNA and CDR2 is YSLEER. The J segment lost 8 bases and the V segment lost 3 bases, leaving 6 bases of the junction unmatched. CDR3 nucleotide sequence: TGCGCCAGCAGCCAGGCCGGGACAGGGGTGGAAAAACTGTTTTTT. This sequence encodes CASSQAGTGVEKLFF.

V and J are TRBV6-2 or TRBV6-3 and TRBJ2-5; possible D gene TRBD2, 5 bases. This CDR3 contains 12 residues. Germline V gene sequence: CDR1 MNHEY, CDR2 SVGEGT. V was clipped by 4 bases and J by 11 bases, with 14 bases between them. DNA of the CDR3: TGTGCCAGCAGTTTACAGAGGTCGGGGCAGTACTTC. It specifies CASSLQRSGQYF.